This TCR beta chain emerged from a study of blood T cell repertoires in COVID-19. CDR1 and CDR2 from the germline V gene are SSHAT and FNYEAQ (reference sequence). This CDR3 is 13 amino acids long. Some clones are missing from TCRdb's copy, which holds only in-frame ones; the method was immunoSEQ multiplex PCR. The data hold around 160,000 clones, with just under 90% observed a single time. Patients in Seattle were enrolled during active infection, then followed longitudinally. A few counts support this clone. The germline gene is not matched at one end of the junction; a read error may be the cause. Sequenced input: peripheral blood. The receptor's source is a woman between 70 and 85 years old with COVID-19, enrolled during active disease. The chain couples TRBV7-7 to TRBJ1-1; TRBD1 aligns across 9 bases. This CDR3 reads CASSPDRGSEAFF. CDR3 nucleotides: TGTGCTAGCAGCCCCGACAGGGGGTCTGAAGCTTTCTTT. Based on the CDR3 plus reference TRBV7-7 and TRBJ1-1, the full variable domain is GAGVSQSPRYKVTKRGQDVTLRCDPISSHATLYWYQQALGQGPEFLTYFNYEAQPDKSGLPSDRFSAERPEGSISTLTIQRTEQRDSAMYRCASSPDRGSEAFFGQGTRLTVV.